The clone carrying this T cell receptor beta chain was recorded at least ten times. No antigen is known for it. The time point was: newly diagnosed GD, antithyroid drugs for less than 3 months. PBMCs provided the RNA from which the TCR library was made. Trimming cost V 4 bases and J 2 bases; bases outside gene matches: 4. Per germline, CDR1 SGHRS and CDR2 YFSETQ. This CDR3 contains 15 residues. The data were obtained in a study of regulatory T cells in long-lasting Graves disease. Study-wide results and limits: Persistent Graves' patients showed less TCR diversity than newly diagnosed patients showed.

Investigators prepared the TCR beta libraries by applying iRepertoire HTBI primers and Arm-PCR of CDR3 regions. TCRdb reprocessed the multiplex PCR reads via MiXCR and lists one record per CDR3 protein. The sample has hundreds of thousands of distinct CDR3 sequences, less than 15% seen once. In addition, the sample was reused for a study of T cells in Graves' hyperthyroidism and ophthalmopathy. As reported in that work: Newly diagnosed hyperthyroidism, duration under 2 months, in patients aged 18 to 65. During a first-round RT-PCR of the TCR CDR3, the HTBI primer set was used. Blood also carried most thyroid clonotypes expanded above 0.001.

Specimen: peripheral blood mononuclear cells (PBMCs), collected at new diagnosis, from a patient treated with antithyroid drugs. The source of this sequence is a man aged 25-45 years with Graves disease. The chain uses TRBV5-1 and TRBJ2-5, with 11 bases identical to TRBD2. CDR3 amino acids: CASSISGGGQETQYF. CDR3 nucleotides: TGCGCCAGCAGCATTAGCGGGGGGGGGCAAGAGACCCAGTACTTC.